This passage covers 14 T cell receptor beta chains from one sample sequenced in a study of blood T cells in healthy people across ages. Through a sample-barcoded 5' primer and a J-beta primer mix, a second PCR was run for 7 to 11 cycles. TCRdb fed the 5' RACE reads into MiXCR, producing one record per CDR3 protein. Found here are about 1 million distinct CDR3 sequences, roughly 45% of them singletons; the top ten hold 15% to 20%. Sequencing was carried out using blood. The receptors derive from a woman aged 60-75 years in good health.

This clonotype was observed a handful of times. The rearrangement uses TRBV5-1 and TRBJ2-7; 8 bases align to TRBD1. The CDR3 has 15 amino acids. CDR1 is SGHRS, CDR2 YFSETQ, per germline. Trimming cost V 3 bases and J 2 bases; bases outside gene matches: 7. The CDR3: CASSSSGTGTYEQYF. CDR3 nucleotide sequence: TGCGCCAGCAGCTCCTCCGGGACAGGAACCTACGAGCAGTACTTC.

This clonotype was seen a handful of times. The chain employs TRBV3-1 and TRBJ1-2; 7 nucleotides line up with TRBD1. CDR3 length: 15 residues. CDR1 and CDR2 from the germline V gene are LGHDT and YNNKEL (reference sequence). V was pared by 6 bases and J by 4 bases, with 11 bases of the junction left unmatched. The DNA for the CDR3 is TGTGCCAGCAGACCCTACAGGGGCCTCGGCTATGGCTACACCTTC. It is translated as CASRPYRGLGYGYTF.

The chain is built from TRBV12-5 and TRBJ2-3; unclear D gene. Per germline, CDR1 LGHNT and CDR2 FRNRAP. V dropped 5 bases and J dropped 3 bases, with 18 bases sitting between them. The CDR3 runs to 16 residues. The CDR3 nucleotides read TGTGCTAGTGGTCCCCCCCGTGGGAAGTCGACAGATACGCAGTATTTT. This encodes CASGPPRGKSTDTQYF.

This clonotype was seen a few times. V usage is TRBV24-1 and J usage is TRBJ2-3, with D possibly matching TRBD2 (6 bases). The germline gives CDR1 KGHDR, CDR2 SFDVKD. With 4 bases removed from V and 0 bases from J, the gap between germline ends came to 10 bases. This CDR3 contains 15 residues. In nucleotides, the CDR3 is TGTGCCACCAGTGACGCCGGGACTAGCACAGATACGCAGTATTTT. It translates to CATSDAGTSTDTQYF.

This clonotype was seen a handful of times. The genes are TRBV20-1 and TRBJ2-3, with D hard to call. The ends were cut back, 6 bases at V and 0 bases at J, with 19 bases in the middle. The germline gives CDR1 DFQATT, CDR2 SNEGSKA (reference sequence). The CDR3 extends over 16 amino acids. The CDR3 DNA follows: TGCAGTGCCAACGCGCCACAGACGTCTAGCACAGATACGCAGTATTTT. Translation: CSANAPQTSSTDTQYF.

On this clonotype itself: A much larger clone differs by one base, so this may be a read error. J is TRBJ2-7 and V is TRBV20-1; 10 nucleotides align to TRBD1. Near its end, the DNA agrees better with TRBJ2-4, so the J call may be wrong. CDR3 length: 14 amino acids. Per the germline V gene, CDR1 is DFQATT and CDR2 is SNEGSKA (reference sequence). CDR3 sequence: CGATEPGQGYIQYF. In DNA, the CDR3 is TGCGGTGCAACTGAGCCGGGACAGGGGTACATTCAGTACTTC.

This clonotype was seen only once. Here the CDR3 reads CASRASGPYNEQFF. CDR3 nucleotide sequence: TGTGCCAGCAGGGCCAGCGGCCCCTACAATGAGCAGTTCTTC. This chain connects TRBV6-5 to TRBJ2-1; perhaps TRBD2 as D (5 bases). CDR3 size: 14 residues. Between the trimmed V and J ends, which lost 6 bases and 2 bases, there was a span of 11 bases. Germline V gene data show CDR1 as MNHEY and CDR2 as SVGAGI.

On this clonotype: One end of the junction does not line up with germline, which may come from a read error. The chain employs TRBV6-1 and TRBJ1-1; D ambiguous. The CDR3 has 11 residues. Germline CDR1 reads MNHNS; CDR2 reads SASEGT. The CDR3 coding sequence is TGTGCCAGCACCATACTCACTGAGGCTTTCTTT. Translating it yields CASTILTEAFF.

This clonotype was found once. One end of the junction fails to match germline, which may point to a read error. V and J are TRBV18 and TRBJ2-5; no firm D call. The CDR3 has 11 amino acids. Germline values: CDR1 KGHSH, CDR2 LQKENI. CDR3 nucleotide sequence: TGTACCAGCTCAACCGAAGAGACCCAGTACTTC. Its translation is CTSSTEETQYF.

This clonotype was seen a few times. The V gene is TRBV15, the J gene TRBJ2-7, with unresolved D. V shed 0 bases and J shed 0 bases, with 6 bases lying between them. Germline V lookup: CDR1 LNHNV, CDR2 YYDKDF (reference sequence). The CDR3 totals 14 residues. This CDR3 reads CATSRDKSSYEQYF. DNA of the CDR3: TGTGCCACCAGCAGAGATAAAAGCTCCTACGAGCAGTACTTC.

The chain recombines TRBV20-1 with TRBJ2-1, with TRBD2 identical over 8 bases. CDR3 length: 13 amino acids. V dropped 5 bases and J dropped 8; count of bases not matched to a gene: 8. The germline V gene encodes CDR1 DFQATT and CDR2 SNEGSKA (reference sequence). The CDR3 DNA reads TGCAGTGCTTCCGGGACCGGGAGGGATGAGCAGTTCTTC. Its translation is CSASGTGRDEQFF.

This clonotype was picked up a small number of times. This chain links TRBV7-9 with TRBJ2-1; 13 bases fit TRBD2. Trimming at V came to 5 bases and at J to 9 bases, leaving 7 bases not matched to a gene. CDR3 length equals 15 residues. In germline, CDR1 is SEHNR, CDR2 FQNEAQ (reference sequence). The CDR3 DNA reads TGTGCCAGCAGCCCCGGGACTAGCGGGACTATTGAGCAGTTCTTC. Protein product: CASSPGTSGTIEQFF.

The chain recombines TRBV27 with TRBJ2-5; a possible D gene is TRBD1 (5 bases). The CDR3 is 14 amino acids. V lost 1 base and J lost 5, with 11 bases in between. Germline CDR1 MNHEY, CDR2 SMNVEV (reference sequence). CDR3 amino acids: CASSLWGRVETQYF. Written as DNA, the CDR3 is TGTGCCAGCAGTTTATGGGGCAGGGTGGAGACCCAGTACTTC.

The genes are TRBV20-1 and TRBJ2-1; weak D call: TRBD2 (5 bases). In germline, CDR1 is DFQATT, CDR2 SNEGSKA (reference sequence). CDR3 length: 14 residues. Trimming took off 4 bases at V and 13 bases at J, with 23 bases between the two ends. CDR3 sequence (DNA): TGCAGTGCTAATGGTGAGGGCGGTAGAGAGACCCAGTTCTTC. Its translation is CSANGEGGRETQFF.